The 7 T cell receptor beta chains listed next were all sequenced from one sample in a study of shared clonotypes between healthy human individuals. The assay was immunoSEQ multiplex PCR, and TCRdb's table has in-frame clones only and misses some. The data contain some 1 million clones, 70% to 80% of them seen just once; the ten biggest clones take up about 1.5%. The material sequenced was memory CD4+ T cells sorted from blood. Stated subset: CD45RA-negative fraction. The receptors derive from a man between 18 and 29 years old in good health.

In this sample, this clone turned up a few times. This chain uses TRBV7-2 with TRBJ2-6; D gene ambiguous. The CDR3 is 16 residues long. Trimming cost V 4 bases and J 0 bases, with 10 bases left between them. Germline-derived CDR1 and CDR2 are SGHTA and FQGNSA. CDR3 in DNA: TGTGCCAGCAGCTCCCCCCGAGGCTCTGGGGCCAACGTCCTGACTTTC. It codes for CASSSPRGSGANVLTF.

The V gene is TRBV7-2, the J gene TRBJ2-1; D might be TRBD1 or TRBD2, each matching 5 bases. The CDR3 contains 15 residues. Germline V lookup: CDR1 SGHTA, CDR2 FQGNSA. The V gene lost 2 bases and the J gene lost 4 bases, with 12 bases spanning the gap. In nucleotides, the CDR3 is TGTGCCAGCAGCTTATATGAGGGGTATTACAATGAGCAGTTCTTC. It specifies CASSLYEGYYNEQFF. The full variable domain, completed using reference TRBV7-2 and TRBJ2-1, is GAGVSQSPSNKVTEKGKDVELRCDPISGHTALYWYRQSLGQGLEFLIYFQGNSAPDKSGLPSDRFSAERTGGSVSTLTIQRTQQEDSAVYLCASSLYEGYYNEQFFGPGTRLTVL.

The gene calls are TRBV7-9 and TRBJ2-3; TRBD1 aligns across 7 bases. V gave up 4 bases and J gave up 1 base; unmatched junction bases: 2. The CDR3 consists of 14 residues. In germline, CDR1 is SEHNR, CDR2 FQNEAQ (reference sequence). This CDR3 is CASSSDRGTDTQYF. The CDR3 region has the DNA TGTGCCAGCAGCTCCGACAGGGGCACAGATACGCAGTATTTT.

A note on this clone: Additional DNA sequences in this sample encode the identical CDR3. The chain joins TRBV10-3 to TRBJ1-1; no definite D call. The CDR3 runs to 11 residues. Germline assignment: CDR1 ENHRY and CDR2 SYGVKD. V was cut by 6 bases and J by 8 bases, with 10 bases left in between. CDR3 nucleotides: TGTGCCATCAGCGCGGGAGGGGAAGCTTTCTTT. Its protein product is CAISAGGEAFF.

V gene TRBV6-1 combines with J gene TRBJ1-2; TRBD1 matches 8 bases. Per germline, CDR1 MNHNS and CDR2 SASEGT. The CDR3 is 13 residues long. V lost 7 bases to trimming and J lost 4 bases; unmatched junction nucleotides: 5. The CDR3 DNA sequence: TGTGCCAGCACCCAGGGGGCAACCTATGGCTACACCTTC. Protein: CASTQGATYGYTF.

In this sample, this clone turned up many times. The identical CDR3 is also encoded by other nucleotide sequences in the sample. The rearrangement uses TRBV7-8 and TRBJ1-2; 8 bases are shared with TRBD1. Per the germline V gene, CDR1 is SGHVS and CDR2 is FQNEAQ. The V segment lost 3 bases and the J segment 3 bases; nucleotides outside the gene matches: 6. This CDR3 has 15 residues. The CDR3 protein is CASSLGTGGDYGYTF. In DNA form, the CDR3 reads TGTGCCAGCAGCTTGGGAACAGGGGGAGACTATGGCTACACCTTC. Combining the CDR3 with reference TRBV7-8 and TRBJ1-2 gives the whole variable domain GAGVSQSPRYKVAKRGQDVALRCDPISGHVSLFWYQQALGQGPEFLTYFQNEAQLDKSGLPSDRFFAERPEGSVSTLKIQRTQQEDSAVYLCASSLGTGGDYGYTFGSGTRLTVV.

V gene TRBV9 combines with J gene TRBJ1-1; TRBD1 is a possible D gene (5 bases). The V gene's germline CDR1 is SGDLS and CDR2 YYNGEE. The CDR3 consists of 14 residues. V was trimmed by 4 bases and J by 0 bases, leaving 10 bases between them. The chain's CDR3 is CASSPQTVNTEAFF. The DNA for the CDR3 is TGTGCCAGCAGCCCCCAGACAGTGAACACTGAAGCTTTCTTT. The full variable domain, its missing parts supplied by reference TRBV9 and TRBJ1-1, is DSGVTQTPKHLITATGQRVTLRCSPRSGDLSVYWYQQSLDQGLQFLIQYYNGEERAKGNILERFSAQQFPDLHSELNLSSLELGDSALYFCASSPQTVNTEAFFGQGTRLTVV.